The 20 T cell receptor beta chains in this list originate from one sample, sequenced in a study of T cells in women clearing cervical HPV infection. Here immunoSEQ multiplex PCR was the method, and the copy in TCRdb shows in-frame clones only, minus some. Its table lists roughly 18,000 clones. Specimen: blood buffy coat. The receptors were gathered from a woman between 18 and 70 years old with a cervical HPV16 infection that either progressed to CIN3+ or cleared (not recorded which).

About this clone: The CDR3 is cut off 3 residues early in the read; its end comes from the germline J gene. V usage is TRBV19 and J usage is TRBJ1-3; D uncertain. This CDR3 has 16 amino acids. V was clipped by 0 bases and J by 2 bases, with 11 bases between them. The germline gives CDR1 LNHDA, CDR2 SQIVND (reference sequence). CDR3 region: CASSIDALRAGNTIYF. CDR3 DNA, as far as it was read: TGTGCCAGTAGTATAGATGCCCTAAGGGCTGGAAACACC.

Comment on this clone: The read terminates 3 residues ahead of where the CDR3 ends, so the germline J gene completes it. The J gene is TRBJ1-5, the V gene TRBV15; D possibly corresponds to TRBD1 (5 bases). Trimming took off 3 bases at V and 0 bases at J, with 9 bases between the two ends. This CDR3 is built from 15 residues. Germline CDR1 and CDR2: LNHNV and YYDKDF (reference sequence). Partial CDR3 DNA: TGTGCCACCAGCAGGACAGCTTATAGCAATCAGCCC. Amino acids: CATSRTAYSNQP. The entire CDR3 is CATSRTAYSNQPQHF.

Remarks on this clone: The read ends 3 residues early relative to the CDR3; the germline J gene fills the gap. The V and J genes are TRBV20-1 and TRBJ2-3; perhaps TRBD2 as D (5 bases). CDR1 is DFQATT, CDR2 SNEGSKA, per germline (reference sequence). Trimming shortened V by 4 bases and J by 2 bases, and 10 bases separated the two germline ends. The CDR3 spans 13 residues. CDR3 region: CSAIPSHTDTQYF. CDR3 DNA, as far as it was read: TGCAGTGCTATTCCTAGCCACACAGATACG.

Notes on this clone: The read finishes 3 residues shy of the CDR3 end, and the germline J gene is used to complete it. V gene TRBV5-1 combines with J gene TRBJ2-3, with D tentatively TRBD1 (6 bases). Looked up from germline, CDR1 is SGHRS and CDR2 is YFSETQ. V lost 0 bases and J lost 0, with 14 bases in between. CDR3 length: 17 amino acids. The CDR3 here is CASSLAARGVSTDTQYF. CDR3 DNA, as far as it was read: TGCGCCAGCAGCTTGGCCGCCAGGGGCGTTAGCACAGATACG.

For this clone: The CDR3 end lies 3 residues beyond the end of the read and is filled in from the germline J gene. This chain joins TRBV14 and TRBJ2-6; D might be TRBD2 (5 bases). This CDR3 is built from 17 residues. Per the germline V gene, CDR1 is SGHDN and CDR2 is FVKESK. Between the trimmed V and J ends, which lost 4 bases and 1 base, there was a span of 14 bases. The CDR3: CASSPLQRASGANVLTF. The CDR3 DNA, read in part, is TGTGCCAGCAGCCCCTTACAGAGGGCATCTGGGGCCAACGTC.

As concerns this clone: Read data end 3 residues before the CDR3 end; the end is taken from the germline J gene. This chain joins TRBV4-2 and TRBJ2-1; 11 nucleotides agree with TRBD2. The V and J ends lost 0 bases and 5 bases, in that order; junction bases with no gene match: 9. CDR3 length: 18 amino acids. Germline values: CDR1 LGHNA, CDR2 YNFKEQ. The CDR3 bases that were read are TGTGCCAGCAGCCAAGATAGCGGGAGGGCCCTAAGGGACAATGAG. Amino acids: CASSQDSGRALRDNE. The complete CDR3 reads CASSQDSGRALRDNEQFF.

Regarding this clone: The read ends 3 residues before the CDR3 terminus; that terminus is restored from the germline J gene. This chain uses TRBV28 with TRBJ1-2, with D tentatively TRBD1 (6 bases). CDR3 length: 14 residues. Germline V lookup: CDR1 MDHEN, CDR2 SYDVKM. V was pared by 6 bases and J by 1 base, with 12 bases between. CDR3 loop: CASSIQGNNYGYTF. The sequenced part of the CDR3 DNA is TGTGCCAGCAGCATCCAGGGGAATAACTATGGC.

As regards this clone: With the read ending 3 residues before the CDR3 end, the germline J gene is used to fill in that end. This sequence joins TRBV15 and TRBJ2-1, with TRBD2 as a possible D gene (5 bases). With 4 bases removed from V and 0 bases from J, the gap between germline ends came to 10 bases. Per the germline V gene, CDR1 is LNHNV and CDR2 is YYDKDF (reference sequence). The CDR3 sequence is 15 residues long. Partial CDR3 DNA: TGTGCCACCAGCACCCAGAGGGTCTCCTACAATGAG. Its protein is CATSTQRVSYNE. The full CDR3 sequence reads CATSTQRVSYNEQFF.

Notes on this clone: The sequence runs out 3 residues before the end of the CDR3; the remainder is reconstructed from the germline J gene. The chain carries TRBV7-3 and TRBJ2-3; the D gene is possibly TRBD1 (6 bases). Trimming shortened V by 2 bases and J by 5 bases, and 14 bases separated the two germline ends. The length of the CDR3 is 15 residues. The germline gives CDR1 SGHTA, CDR2 FQGTGA. Partial CDR3 DNA: TGTGCCAGCAGCTTAGGGGGCAGGGACCAAGATACG. As protein: CASSLGGRDQDT. The whole CDR3 protein reads CASSLGGRDQDTQYF.

Concerning this clone: The CDR3 end falls 3 residues outside the read, so it is completed with the germline J gene. The V and J genes are TRBV5-1 and TRBJ2-4, with TRBD1 matching 8 bases. The germline CDR1 and CDR2 sequences are SGHRS and YFSETQ. V shed 6 bases, J shed 1 base, and the junction held 6 bases outside the gene matches. The CDR3 sequence is 15 residues long. This CDR3 reads CASIVQGAAKNIQYF. The CDR3 DNA, read in part, is TGCGCCAGCATTGTCCAGGGGGCTGCCAAAAACATT. Supplemented by reference TRBV5-1 and TRBJ2-4, the full variable domain reads KAGVTQTPRYLIKTRGQQVTLSCSPISGHRSVSWYQQTPGQGLQFLFEYFSETQRNKGNFPGRFSGRQFSNSRSEMNVSTLELGDSALYLCASIVQGAAKNIQYFGAGTRLSVL.

This clone registers medium-sized (0.01 to 0.1%) by frequency. The CDR3 end lies 3 residues beyond the end of the read and is filled in from the germline J gene. The chain is built from TRBV7-3 and TRBJ2-2, with D possibly being TRBD1 (6 bases). Deletions cut 5 bases from V and 2 bases from J, with 15 bases between. This CDR3 has 16 amino acids. Germline V gives CDR1 SGHTA, CDR2 FQGTGA. CDR3 DNA (partial): TGTGCCAGCAGCCCTAATGGGGGCCATAACACCGGGGAG. Protein: CASSPNGGHNTGE. The full CDR3 reads CASSPNGGHNTGELFF.

The sequenced CDR3 bases are TGCAGTGCGCCACACGAGGTGAACACTGAA. Protein sequence: CSAPHEVNTE. The whole CDR3 is CSAPHEVNTEAFF. This chain joins TRBV20-1 and TRBJ1-1; D remains unclear. The sequence runs out 3 residues before the end of the CDR3; the remainder is reconstructed from the germline J gene. Trimming cost V 6 bases and J 0 bases, with 11 bases left between them. The CDR3 covers 13 residues. The V gene's germline CDR1 is DFQATT and CDR2 SNEGSKA (reference sequence).

Its frequency marks this clone as medium-sized. With the read ending 3 residues before the CDR3 end, the germline J gene is used to fill in that end. The rearrangement joins TRBV15 to TRBJ2-3; 11 positions match TRBD2. This CDR3 region has 18 residues. With 0 bases clipped from V and 6 bases from J, the junction kept 11 bases outside the gene matches. Germline V gene lookup returns CDR1 LNHNV and CDR2 YYDKDF (reference sequence). The sequenced part of the CDR3 DNA is TGTGCCACCAGCAGAGATACCCTAGCGGGAGGCCATGGGGATACG. Translating gives CATSRDTLAGGHGDT. The entire CDR3 is CATSRDTLAGGHGDTQYF.

Concerning this clone itself: The read is 3 residues too short to cover the CDR3 end, so that end is filled in from the germline J gene. The chain employs TRBV20-1 and TRBJ1-5; no firm D call. The V end was cut by 3 bases, the J end by 0 bases, with 6 bases between. Germline V lookup: CDR1 DFQATT, CDR2 SNEGSKA (reference sequence). This CDR3 has 13 residues. CDR3 sequence: CSASDNSNQPQHF. Incomplete CDR3 DNA: TGCAGTGCTAGCGACAATAGCAATCAGCCC.

Regarding this clone: The read ends 3 residues shy of where the CDR3 ends; the end is completed using the germline J gene. The chain combines TRBV13 with TRBJ1-2, with D possibly being TRBD1 (5 bases). The CDR3 has 14 amino acids. Germline CDR1 is PRHDT and CDR2 is FYEKMQ (reference sequence). The part of the CDR3 DNA that was read is TGTGCCAGCAGCTCGGGACTTAGATCCTACGAG. Its translation: CASSSGLRSYE. Given in full, the CDR3 is CASSSGLRSYEYTF.

Worth noting for this clone: The sequenced fragment ends 3 residues before the CDR3 boundary, so the rest is inferred from the germline J gene. The chain recombines TRBV24-1 with TRBJ1-2; D remains unclear. The CDR3 spans 12 residues. The V gene's germline CDR1 is KGHDR and CDR2 SFDVKD. Trimming removed 2 bases from V and 3 bases from J, with 3 bases in between. The CDR3 reads CATSDSDYGYTF. Partial CDR3 DNA: TGTGCCACCAGTGATTCGGACTATGGC.

Concerning this clone itself: The read is 3 residues too short to cover the CDR3 end, so that end is filled in from the germline J gene. The chain recombines TRBV11-2 with TRBJ2-7; TRBD2 might be the D (5 bases). V was pared by 1 base and J by 2 bases, with 12 bases between. From germline, CDR1 is SGHAT and CDR2 FQNNGV. The CDR3 spans 15 residues. Partial CDR3 DNA: TGTGCCAGCAGCTTAGTGGAGGCAGGTCCCTACGAG. Protein sequence: CASSLVEAGPYE. The entire CDR3 protein reads CASSLVEAGPYEQYF.

The CDR3 is CASSLPGQGTQETQYF. The CDR3 DNA, read in part, is TGTGCCAGCAGTCTACCGGGACAGGGGACCCAAGAGACC. The V call is TRBV28, the J call TRBJ2-5, with TRBD1 matching over 10 bases. The read terminates 3 residues ahead of where the CDR3 ends, so the germline J gene completes it. J gave up 1 base and V 5 bases, and 7 bases lay outside the gene matches. The CDR3 is 16 amino acids. Germline V gene lookup returns CDR1 MDHEN and CDR2 SYDVKM.

About this clone: Coverage ceases 3 residues before the CDR3 finishes, and the germline J gene fills in the end. The rearrangement joins TRBV29-1 to TRBJ2-3, with a tentative D call TRBD2 (5 bases). Per the germline V gene, CDR1 is SQVTM and CDR2 is ANQGSEA. The V and J ends lost 3 bases and 1 base respectively, with 8 bases between them. This CDR3 has 13 amino acids. The DNA read from the CDR3 is TGCAGCGTTGACCGGGGAGGCACAGATACG. This codes for CSVDRGGTDT. The entire CDR3 is CSVDRGGTDTQYF.

As for this clone: The CDR3 end lies 3 residues beyond the end of the read and is filled in from the germline J gene. The chain uses TRBV19 and TRBJ1-1; TRBD1 aligns across 8 bases. The CDR3 has 15 residues. Germline V gives CDR1 LNHDA, CDR2 SQIVND (reference sequence). This CDR3 reads CASSLNPGQGRKAFF. Incomplete CDR3 DNA: TGTGCCAGTAGTCTCAATCCCGGACAGGGTAGAAAA.